Shown below are 13 T cell receptor beta chains from a single sample sequenced in a study of blood T cell repertoires in COVID-19. Repertoires were generated with immunoSEQ multiplex PCR, while TCRdb's copy carries only in-frame clones and drops some. The data contain about 280,000 clones, 87% of them singletons. Sequenced input: PBMCs or T cells enriched from blood (not recorded which). These receptor sequences come from a middle-aged woman who had recovered from COVID-19.

The chain employs TRBV2 and TRBJ2-7; 8 bases are a match to TRBD1. Germline CDR1 and CDR2: SNHLY and FYNNEI. With 4 bases clipped from V and 5 bases from J, the junction kept 7 bases outside the gene matches. The length of the CDR3 is 14 residues. The CDR3 DNA reads TGTGCCAGCAGTGCCCGGACAGGGTTGAACGAGCAGTACTTC. Encoded protein: CASSARTGLNEQYF.

This clone was observed once. The chain links TRBV11-2 to TRBJ2-1; 9 bases fit TRBD2. Germline V gene lookup returns CDR1 SGHAT and CDR2 FQNNGV. The CDR3 consists of 18 residues. V lost 5 bases and J lost 9; bases outside the gene matches: 20. CDR3 sequence: CASSPTPFSGGRATEQFF. DNA for the CDR3: TGTGCCAGCAGCCCCACACCCTTTAGCGGCGGGAGGGCTACTGAGCAGTTCTTC.

V usage is TRBV3-1 (or the pseudogene TRBV3-2) and J usage is TRBJ2-7; 7 bases map to TRBD1. Germline values: CDR1 LGHDT, CDR2 YNNKEL (reference sequence). V lost 4 bases and J lost 3; bases outside the gene matches: 6. The CDR3 length is 14 residues. DNA for the CDR3: TGTGCCAGCAGCCTCTACAGGGGCAACTACGAGCAGTACTTC. It codes for CASSLYRGNYEQYF.

This clone was seen a handful of times. The gene calls are TRBV7-2 and TRBJ2-6; D possibly corresponds to TRBD2 (6 bases). V shed 1 base and J shed 4 bases, with 14 bases lying between them. Germline V gene data show CDR1 as SGHTA and CDR2 as FQGNSA. The CDR3 is 17 residues long. The CDR3 loop reads CASSLGARTTGANVLTF. The CDR3 DNA reads as TGTGCCAGCAGCTTAGGCGCGAGGACTACAGGGGCCAACGTCCTGACTTTC.

V gene TRBV28 combines with J gene TRBJ2-3; 14 positions agree with TRBD2. The CDR3 is 16 amino acids. Germline CDR1 is MDHEN and CDR2 is SYDVKM. Trimming at V came to 6 bases and at J to 4 bases, leaving 6 bases not matched to a gene. CDR3 in amino acids: CASRATSGRGADTQYF. CDR3 bases: TGTGCCAGCAGGGCGACTAGCGGGAGGGGGGCAGATACGCAGTATTTT. Drawing the rest from reference TRBV28 and TRBJ2-3, the complete variable domain is DVKVTQSSRYLVKRTGEKVFLECVQDMDHENMFWYRQDPGLGLRLIYFSYDVKMKEKGDIPEGYSVSREKKERFSLILESASTNQTSMYLCASRATSGRGADTQYFGPGTRLTVL.

CDR3 bases: TGTGCCAGCAACCCGCCGGGGGGTGGAGAGACCCAGTACTTC. It specifies CASNPPGGGETQYF. This chain connects TRBV5-4 to TRBJ2-5; 7 positions agree with TRBD2. Germline CDR1 SGHNT, CDR2 YYREEE (reference sequence). The CDR3 totals 14 residues. Germline trimming cut 6 bases from V and 4 bases from J; bases unmatched to any gene: 9.

The chain combines TRBV19 with TRBJ1-1, with D hard to call. This CDR3 comprises 15 residues. Germline values: CDR1 LNHDA, CDR2 SQIVND (reference sequence). V lost 8 bases and J 4 bases, leaving 20 bases between the germline ends. The CDR3 loop reads CASVRYSRRGTEAFF. The CDR3 nucleotides read TGTGCCAGTGTTAGATATTCTCGGCGGGGCACTGAAGCTTTCTTT.

The chain recombines TRBV5-1 with TRBJ2-7; 10 bases are a match to TRBD1. The CDR3 consists of 17 residues. Germline values: CDR1 SGHRS, CDR2 YFSETQ. Germline trimming cut 2 bases from V and 4 bases from J; bases unmatched to any gene: 12. In nucleotides, the CDR3 is TGCGCCAGCAGCTTAACCCCCACGACAGGGGGCGGGTACGAGCAGTACTTC. It encodes CASSLTPTTGGGYEQYF.

This chain uses TRBV18 with TRBJ1-2; 7 bases are a match to TRBD1. The CDR3 sequence is 17 residues long. V trimming: 3 bases; J trimming: 5 bases; junction bases outside the gene matches: 15. Per the germline V gene, CDR1 is KGHSH and CDR2 is LQKENI. In DNA form, the CDR3 reads TGTGCCAGCTCACCTGCACTTCAGGGGGACCGGCTATATGGCTACACCTTC. Its protein is CASSPALQGDRLYGYTF.

V is TRBV20-1 and J is TRBJ2-3; D unclear. The CDR3 length is 11 residues. Germline CDR1 is DFQATT and CDR2 is SNEGSKA (reference sequence). The V gene lost 7 bases and the J gene lost 11 bases, with 16 bases spanning the gap. CDR3 loop: CSVHQAPRQYF. The DNA of the CDR3 is TGCAGTGTCCACCAAGCGCCGCGGCAGTATTTT.

The chain has TRBV28 and TRBJ1-2; D is undetermined. The CDR3 has 12 amino acids. Germline CDR1 reads MDHEN; CDR2 reads SYDVKM. V was clipped by 7 bases and J by 0 bases, with 6 bases between them. Here the CDR3 DNA reads TGTGCCAGCACCTTAGCTAACTATGGCTACACCTTC. Its translation: CASTLANYGYTF.

This clone was counted a few times. The rearrangement uses TRBV28 and TRBJ2-6, with D perhaps matching TRBD2 (7 bases). Trimming shortened V by 2 bases and J by 10 bases, and 9 bases separated the two germline ends. Germline V gives CDR1 MDHEN, CDR2 SYDVKM. CDR3 length: 13 amino acids. CDR3 region: CASSLRGGNVLTF. The CDR3 DNA is TGTGCCAGCAGTTTAAGGGGGGGGAACGTCCTGACTTTC.

The chain uses TRBV23-1 and TRBJ1-6, with 7 nucleotides matching TRBD1. TRBV23-1 is noted as an ORF with a role that remains uncertain. CDR3 length: 15 residues. V gave up 10 bases and J gave up 9 bases; unmatched junction bases: 15. The CDR3 DNA follows: TGCGCCAATAAACAGGGGTTTCAATTCAGTTCACCCCTCCACTTT. This codes for CANKQGFQFSSPLHF.